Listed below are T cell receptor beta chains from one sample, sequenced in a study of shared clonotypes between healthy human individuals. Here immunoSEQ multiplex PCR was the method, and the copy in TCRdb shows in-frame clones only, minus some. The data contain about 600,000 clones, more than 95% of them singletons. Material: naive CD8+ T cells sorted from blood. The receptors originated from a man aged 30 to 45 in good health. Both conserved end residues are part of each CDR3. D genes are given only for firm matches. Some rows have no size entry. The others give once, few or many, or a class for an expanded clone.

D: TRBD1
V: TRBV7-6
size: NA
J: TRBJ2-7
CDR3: CASSSTGVEQYF
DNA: TGTGCCAGCAGCTCCACAGGGGTCGAGCAGTACTTC

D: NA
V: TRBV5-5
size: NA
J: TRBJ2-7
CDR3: CASSLEAPYTYEQYF
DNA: TGTGCCAGCAGCTTGGAAGCTCCCTACACCTACGAGCAGTACTTC

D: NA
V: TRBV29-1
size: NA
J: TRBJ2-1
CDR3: CSVGDRSYNEQFF
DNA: TGCAGCGTTGGTGACAGGAGCTACAATGAGCAGTTCTTC

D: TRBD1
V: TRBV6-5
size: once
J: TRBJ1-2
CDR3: CASSYFTGTGYGYTF
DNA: TGTGCCAGCAGTTACTTTACCGGGACAGGTTATGGCTACACCTTC

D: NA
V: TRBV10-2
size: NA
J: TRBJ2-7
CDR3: CASTEGGGEQYF
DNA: TGCGCCAGCACGGAAGGGGGAGGCGAGCAGTACTTC

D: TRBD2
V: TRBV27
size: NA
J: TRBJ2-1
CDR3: CASSLGSSGGGPYNEQFF
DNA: TGTGCCAGCAGTTTAGGTTCTAGCGGGGGCGGGCCATATAATGAGCAGTTCTTC

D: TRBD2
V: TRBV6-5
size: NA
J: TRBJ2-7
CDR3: CASSLGLGTYEQYF
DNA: TGTGCCAGCAGTTTGGGACTAGGCACCTACGAGCAGTACTTC

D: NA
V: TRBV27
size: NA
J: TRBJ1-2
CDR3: CASSPRVPWHGYTF
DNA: TGTGCCAGCAGTCCCCGAGTCCCCTGGCATGGCTACACCTTC

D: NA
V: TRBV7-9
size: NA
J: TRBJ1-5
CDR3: CASSLGSQPQHF
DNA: TGTGCCAGCAGCCTGGGGAGTCAGCCCCAGCATTTT

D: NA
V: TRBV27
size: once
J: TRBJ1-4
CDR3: CASSLWMSGEKLFF
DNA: TGTGCCAGCAGTTTATGGATGAGCGGTGAAAAACTGTTTTTT

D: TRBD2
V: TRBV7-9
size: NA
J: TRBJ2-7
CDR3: CASSSGTSVSYEQYF
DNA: TGTGCCAGCAGCTCCGGGACTAGCGTTTCCTACGAGCAGTACTTC

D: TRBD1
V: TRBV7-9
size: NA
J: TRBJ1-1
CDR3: CASSPITGALNTEAFF
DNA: TGTGCCAGCAGCCCCATCACAGGGGCGCTGAACACTGAAGCTTTCTTT

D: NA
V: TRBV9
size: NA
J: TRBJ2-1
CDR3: CASSFRDANNEQFF
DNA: TGTGCCAGCAGCTTCCGGGACGCCAACAATGAGCAGTTCTTC

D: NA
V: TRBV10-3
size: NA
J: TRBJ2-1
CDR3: CAISHLPRVDEQFF
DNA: TGTGCCATCAGTCACCTTCCTCGAGTGGATGAGCAGTTCTTC

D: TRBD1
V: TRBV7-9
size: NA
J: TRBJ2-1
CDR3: CASWPRRDRGDEQFF
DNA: TGTGCCAGCTGGCCGAGAAGGGACAGGGGGGATGAGCAGTTCTTC

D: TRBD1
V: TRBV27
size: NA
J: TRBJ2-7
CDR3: CASSFGQATYEQYF
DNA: TGTGCCAGCAGTTTCGGACAGGCCACCTACGAGCAGTACTTC

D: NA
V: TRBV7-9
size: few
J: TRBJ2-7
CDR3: CASSPTRGSYEQYF
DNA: TGTGCCAGCAGCCCAACCAGGGGCTCCTACGAGCAGTACTTC

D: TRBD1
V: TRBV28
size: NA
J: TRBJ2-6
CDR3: CASSPTGVTGANVLTF
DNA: TGTGCCAGCAGTCCCACAGGGGTAACTGGGGCCAACGTCCTGACTTTC

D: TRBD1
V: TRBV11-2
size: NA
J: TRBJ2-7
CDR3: CASSRGQLYEQYF
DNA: TGTGCCAGCAGCCGGGGACAGCTGTACGAGCAGTACTTC

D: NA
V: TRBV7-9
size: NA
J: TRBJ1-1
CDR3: CASSLRGMNTEAFF
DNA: TGTGCCAGCAGCTTACGAGGGATGAACACTGAAGCTTTCTTT

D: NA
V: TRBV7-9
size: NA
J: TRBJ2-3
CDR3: CASSARDLRSGTDTQYF
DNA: TGTGCCAGCAGCGCCCGGGACCTCCGGAGCGGCACAGATACGCAGTATTTT

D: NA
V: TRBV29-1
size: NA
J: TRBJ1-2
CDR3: CSARVPTGYTF
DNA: TGCAGCGCCAGGGTTCCCACTGGCTACACCTTC

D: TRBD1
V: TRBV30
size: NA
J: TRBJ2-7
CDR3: CAWSAPPGQGDYEQYF
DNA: TGTGCCTGGAGTGCCCCCCCGGGACAGGGGGACTACGAGCAGTACTTC

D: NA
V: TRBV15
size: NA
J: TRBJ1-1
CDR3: CATSRDRAWNTEAFF
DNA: TGTGCCACCAGCAGAGATCGGGCCTGGAACACTGAAGCTTTCTTT

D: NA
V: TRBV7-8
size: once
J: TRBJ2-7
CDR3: CASRVGRRDEQYF
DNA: TGTGCCAGCAGGGTGGGCAGGCGGGACGAGCAGTACTTC

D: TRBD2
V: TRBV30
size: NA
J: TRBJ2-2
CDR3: CAWSSGRSRGELFF
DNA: TGTGCCTGGTCTAGCGGGAGATCACGCGGGGAGCTGTTTTTT

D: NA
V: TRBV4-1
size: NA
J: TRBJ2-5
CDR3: CASSHLGQSQETQYF
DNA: TGCGCCAGCAGCCATCTTGGACAGTCCCAAGAGACCCAGTACTTC

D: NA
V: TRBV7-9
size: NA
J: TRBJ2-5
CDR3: CASSLARGGETQYF
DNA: TGTGCCAGCAGCTTAGCCCGGGGTGGAGAGACCCAGTACTTC

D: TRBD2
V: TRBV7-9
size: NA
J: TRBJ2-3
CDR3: CASSSRVTSSGGTDTQYF
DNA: TGTGCCAGCAGCTCACGCGTGACTAGTTCGGGAGGGACAGATACGCAGTATTTT

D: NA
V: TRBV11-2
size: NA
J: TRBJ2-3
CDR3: CASSLERGTDTQYF
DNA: TGTGCCAGCAGCCTCGAACGGGGCACAGATACGCAGTATTTT

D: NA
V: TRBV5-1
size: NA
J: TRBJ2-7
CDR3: CASSWTASYEQYF
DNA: TGCGCCAGCAGTTGGACAGCCTCCTACGAGCAGTACTTC

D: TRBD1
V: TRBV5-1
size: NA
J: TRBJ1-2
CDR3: CASSYYLTGDGGYTF
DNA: TGCGCCAGCAGCTACTACTTGACAGGGGATGGTGGCTACACCTTC

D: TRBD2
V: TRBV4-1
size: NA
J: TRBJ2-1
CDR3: CASSQEGLAGLNKYNEQFF
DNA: TGCGCCAGCAGCCAAGAAGGGCTAGCGGGACTCAACAAGTACAATGAGCAGTTCTTC

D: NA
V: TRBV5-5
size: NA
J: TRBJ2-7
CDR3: CASSSAFSSYEQYF
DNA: TGTGCCAGCAGCTCAGCGTTTAGCTCCTACGAGCAGTACTTC

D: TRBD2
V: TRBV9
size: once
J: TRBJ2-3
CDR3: CASSAAGGQGTDTQYF
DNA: TGTGCCAGCAGCGCCGCGGGGGGCCAAGGGACAGATACGCAGTATTTT

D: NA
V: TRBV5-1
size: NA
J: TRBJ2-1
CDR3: CASSSSGSSYNEQFF
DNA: TGCGCCAGCAGCTCCAGCGGTTCGTCCTACAATGAGCAGTTCTTC

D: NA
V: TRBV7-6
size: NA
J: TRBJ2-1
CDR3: CASSLWGRFDEQFF
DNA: TGTGCCAGCAGCTTATGGGGGAGGTTCGATGAGCAGTTCTTC

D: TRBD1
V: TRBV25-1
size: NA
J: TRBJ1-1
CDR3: CASRGQGNTEAFF
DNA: TGTGCCAGCAGGGGACAGGGGAACACTGAAGCTTTCTTT

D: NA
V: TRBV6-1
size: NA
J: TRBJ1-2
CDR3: CASSASPGYTF
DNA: TGTGCCAGCAGTGCCAGCCCTGGCTACACCTTC

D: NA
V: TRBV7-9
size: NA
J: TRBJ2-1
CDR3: CASSLSTGNNEQFF
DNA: TGTGCCAGCAGCCTTTCGACTGGGAACAATGAGCAGTTCTTC

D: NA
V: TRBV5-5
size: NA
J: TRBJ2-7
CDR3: CASSFSAQTHEQYF
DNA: TGTGCCAGCAGCTTCAGCGCTCAGACCCACGAGCAGTACTTC

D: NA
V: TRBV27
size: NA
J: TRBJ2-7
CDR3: CASSVTASSYEQYF
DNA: TGTGCCAGCAGTGTGACAGCCAGCTCCTACGAGCAGTACTTC

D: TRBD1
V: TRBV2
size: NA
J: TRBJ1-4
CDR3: CASSEKGTANEKLFF
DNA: TGTGCCAGCAGTGAAAAAGGGACAGCGAATGAAAAACTGTTTTTT

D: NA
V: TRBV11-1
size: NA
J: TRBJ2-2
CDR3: CASSLGGRGRSYTWELFF
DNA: TGTGCCAGCAGCTTAGGCGGCAGGGGGAGGTCCTATACCTGGGAGCTGTTTTTT

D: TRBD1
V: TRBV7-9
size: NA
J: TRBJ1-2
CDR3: CASSLGQEHGGYTF
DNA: TGTGCCAGCAGCCTGGGACAGGAGCACGGTGGCTACACCTTC

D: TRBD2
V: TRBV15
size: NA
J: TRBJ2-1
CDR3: CATSRGLAEYNEQFF
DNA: TGTGCCACCAGCAGGGGACTAGCGGAGTACAATGAGCAGTTCTTC

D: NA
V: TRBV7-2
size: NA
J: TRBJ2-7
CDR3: CASSFSVYEQYF
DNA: TGTGCCAGCAGCTTTTCGGTTTACGAGCAGTACTTC

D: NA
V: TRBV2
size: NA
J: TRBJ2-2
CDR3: CASGVQRALTGELFF
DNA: TGTGCCAGCGGGGTACAGCGGGCACTCACCGGGGAGCTGTTTTTT

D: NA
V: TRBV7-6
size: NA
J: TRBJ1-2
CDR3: CASSLNFKRVWF
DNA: TGTGCCAGCAGCTTAAACTTTAAACGGGTTTGGTTC

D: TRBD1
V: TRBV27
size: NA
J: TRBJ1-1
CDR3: CASSLAQGANTEAFF
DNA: TGTGCCAGCAGTCTCGCCCAGGGGGCGAACACTGAAGCTTTCTTT

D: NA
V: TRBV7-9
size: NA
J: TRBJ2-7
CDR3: CASSWTGATYEQYF
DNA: TGTGCCAGCAGCTGGACGGGAGCCACATACGAGCAGTACTTC

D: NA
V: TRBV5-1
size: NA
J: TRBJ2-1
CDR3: CASSTSGYNEQFF
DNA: TGCGCCAGCAGCACGAGCGGGTACAATGAGCAGTTCTTC

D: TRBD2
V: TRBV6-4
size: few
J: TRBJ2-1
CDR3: CASSDASGSYNEQFF
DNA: TGTGCCAGCAGTGACGCGAGCGGGAGTTACAATGAGCAGTTCTTC

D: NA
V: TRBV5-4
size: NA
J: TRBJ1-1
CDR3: CASSLVGGGTEAFF
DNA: TGTGCCAGCAGCTTGGTGGGGGGTGGCACTGAAGCTTTCTTT

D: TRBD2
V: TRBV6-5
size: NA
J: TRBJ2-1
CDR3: CASGILAGAGNEQFF
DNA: TGTGCCAGCGGTATCCTAGCGGGAGCAGGGAATGAGCAGTTCTTC

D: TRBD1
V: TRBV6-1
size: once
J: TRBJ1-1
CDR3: CASRQGVASTEAFF
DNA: TGTGCCAGCAGACAGGGGGTGGCTTCAACTGAAGCTTTCTTT

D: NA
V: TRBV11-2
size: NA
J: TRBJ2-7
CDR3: CASGWGSSYEQYF
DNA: TGTGCCAGCGGCTGGGGCAGCTCCTACGAGCAGTACTTC

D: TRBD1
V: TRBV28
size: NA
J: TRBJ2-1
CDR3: CASSYPGTGMYNEQFF
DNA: TGTGCCAGCAGTTACCCCGGGACAGGGATGTACAATGAGCAGTTCTTC

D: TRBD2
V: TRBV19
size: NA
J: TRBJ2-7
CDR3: CASSIARTSGSYEQYF
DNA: TGTGCCAGTAGTATAGCCCGGACTAGCGGCTCCTACGAGCAGTACTTC

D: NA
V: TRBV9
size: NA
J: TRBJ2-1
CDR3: CASSVGTPNEQFF
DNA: TGTGCCAGCAGCGTAGGGACCCCCAATGAGCAGTTCTTC